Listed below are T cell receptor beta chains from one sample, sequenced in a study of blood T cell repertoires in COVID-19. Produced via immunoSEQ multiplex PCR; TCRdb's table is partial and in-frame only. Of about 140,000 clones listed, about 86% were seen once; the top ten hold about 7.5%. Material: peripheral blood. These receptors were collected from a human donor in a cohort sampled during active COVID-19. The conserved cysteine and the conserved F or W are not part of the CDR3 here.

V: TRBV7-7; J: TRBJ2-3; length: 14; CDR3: ASSPPRTGGTDTQY
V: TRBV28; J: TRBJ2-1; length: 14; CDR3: ASSGLGTSGRDEQF
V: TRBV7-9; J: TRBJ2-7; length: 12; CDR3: ASSLGTGRYEQY
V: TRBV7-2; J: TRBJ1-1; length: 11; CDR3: ASSRTKNTEAF
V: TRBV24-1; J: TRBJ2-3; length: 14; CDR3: ATSALGGGRTDTQY
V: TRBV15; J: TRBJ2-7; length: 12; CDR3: ATSRDQGASEQY
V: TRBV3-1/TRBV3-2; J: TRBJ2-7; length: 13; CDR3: ASSQGLAGTYEQY
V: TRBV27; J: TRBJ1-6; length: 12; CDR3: ASSLLVGYSPLH
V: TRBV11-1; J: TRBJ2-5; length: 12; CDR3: ASSFGQGQETQY
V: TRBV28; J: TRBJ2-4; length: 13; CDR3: ASSLWAGGKNIQY
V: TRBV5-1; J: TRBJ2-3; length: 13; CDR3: ASSTSLPSADTQY
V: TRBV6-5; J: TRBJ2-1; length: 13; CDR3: ASSHGLAGENEQF
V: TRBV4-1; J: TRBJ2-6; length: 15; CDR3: ASSQDSTGAGANVLT
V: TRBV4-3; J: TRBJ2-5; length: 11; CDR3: ASSQDPGETQY
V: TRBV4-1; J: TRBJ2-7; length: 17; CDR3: ASSQLPWGLAGFTYEQY
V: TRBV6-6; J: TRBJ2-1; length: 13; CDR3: ASSQETHSYNEQF
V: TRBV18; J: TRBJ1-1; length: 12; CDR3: ASSQTGGNTEAF
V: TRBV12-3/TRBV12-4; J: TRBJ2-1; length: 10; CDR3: ASSLDRVGQF
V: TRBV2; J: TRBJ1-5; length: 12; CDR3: ASSDRGGDQPQH
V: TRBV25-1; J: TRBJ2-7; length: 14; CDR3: ASSDSGQGRAYEQY
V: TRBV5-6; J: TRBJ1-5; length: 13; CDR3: ASSSDRGVNQPQH
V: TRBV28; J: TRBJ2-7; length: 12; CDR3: ASRSGDLNYEQY
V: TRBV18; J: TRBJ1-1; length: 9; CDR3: ASSPDREAF
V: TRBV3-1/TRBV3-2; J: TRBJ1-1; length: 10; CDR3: ASSYGQGEAF
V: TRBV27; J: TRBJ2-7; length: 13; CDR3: ASSSTSGKTGEQY
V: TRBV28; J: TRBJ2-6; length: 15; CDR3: ASSLSATSSGANVLT
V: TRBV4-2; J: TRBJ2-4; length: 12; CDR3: ASSQGQEQNIQY
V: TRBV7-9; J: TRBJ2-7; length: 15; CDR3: ASSLSPGVTNSYEQY
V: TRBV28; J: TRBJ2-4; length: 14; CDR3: ASSPPLQGAVDIQY
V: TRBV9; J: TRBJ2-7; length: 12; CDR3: ASSGDRDTYEQY
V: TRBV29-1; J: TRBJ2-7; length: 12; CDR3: SVEVRRSSGEQY
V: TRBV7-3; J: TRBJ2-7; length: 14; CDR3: ASSPQPGLSEGEQY
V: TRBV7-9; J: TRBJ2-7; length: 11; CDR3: ASTSGRAPEQY
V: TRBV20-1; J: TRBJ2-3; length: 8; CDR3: SAFVDTQY
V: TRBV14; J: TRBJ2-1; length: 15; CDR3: ASSHGIAGASHNEQF
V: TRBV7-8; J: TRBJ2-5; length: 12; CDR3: ASSQGTDPETQY
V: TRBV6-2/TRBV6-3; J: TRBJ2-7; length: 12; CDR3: ASSYEAGVREQY
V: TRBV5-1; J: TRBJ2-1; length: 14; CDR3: ASSSGTSRSYNEQF
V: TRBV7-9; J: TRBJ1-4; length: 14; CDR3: ASSPIPGATNEKLF
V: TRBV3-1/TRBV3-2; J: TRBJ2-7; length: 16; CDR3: ASSGPRLAGGSTYEQY